One and the same sample provided the 19 T cell receptor beta chains below, sequenced in a study of beta chain features in type 1 diabetes. The antigens for these receptors are not known. Study-wide points: Moderate yet significant TCRB CDR3 shortening was seen in Type 1 diabetes patients in all four CD4+ subsets.

Every bit of the isolated RNA underwent reverse transcription, so sequencing read expressed TCRB transcripts. Sequencing was performed with immunoSEQ multiplex PCR; in TCRdb, only in-frame clones are kept and a portion is missing. The top ten clones hold 0.022% of a sample with approximately 730,000 clones, around an eighth of them seen once. Sequenced: naive CD4+ T cells from blood. These receptors all come from a man younger than 35 with type 1 diabetes.

The rearrangement links TRBV19 to TRBJ2-7, with D possibly TRBD1 on 6 matching bases. Trimming took off 5 bases at V and 3 bases at J, with 11 bases between the two ends. The CDR3 contains 13 residues. The germline V gene has CDR1 LNHDA and CDR2 SQIVND (reference sequence). This CDR3 reads CASSQQGGYEQYF. The CDR3 nucleotides are TGTGCCAGTAGTCAACAGGGCGGCTACGAGCAGTACTTC.

The genes are TRBV28 and TRBJ2-5, with 11 bases fitting TRBD2. This CDR3 is 16 amino acids long. Germline values: CDR1 MDHEN, CDR2 SYDVKM. Germline trimming cut 6 bases from V and 4 bases from J; bases unmatched to any gene: 10. The CDR3 DNA follows: TGTGCCAGCAGCATAGCGGGGGGGCCGAGGGGAGAGACCCAGTACTTC. Amino acids: CASSIAGGPRGETQYF.

V is TRBV6-5 and J is TRBJ2-5; D may be TRBD1 (6 bases). The CDR3 loop spans 13 amino acids. Trimming stripped 2 bases from V and 4 bases from J, with 8 bases between. Germline V lookup: CDR1 MNHEY, CDR2 SVGAGI. The CDR3 protein is CASSYGGVETQYF. CDR3 sequence (DNA): TGTGCCAGCAGTTACGGGGGCGTAGAGACCCAGTACTTC.

This clone appeared a single time. The gene calls are TRBV7-2 and TRBJ1-4, with D possibly matching TRBD1 (6 bases). V was clipped by 4 bases and J by 8 bases, with 11 bases between them. The germline gives CDR1 SGHTA, CDR2 FQGNSA. The CDR3 consists of 13 residues. For the CDR3, the DNA is TGTGCCAGCAGCTCCTTGAGGGGGGAAAAACTGTTTTTT. Translating gives CASSSLRGEKLFF.

The rearrangement links TRBV30 to TRBJ2-4, with 7 bases lining up with TRBD2. Germline V gene sequence: CDR1 GTSNPN, CDR2 SVGIG (reference sequence). With V trimmed by 2 bases and J by 0 bases, 1 base remained unmatched. This CDR3 is built from 14 residues. The CDR3 nucleotides read TGTGCCTGGAGTTCGGGGGGAGCCAAAAACATTCAGTACTTC. Its translation is CAWSSGGAKNIQYF.

V usage is TRBV5-1 and J usage is TRBJ2-7; the match to TRBD1 covers 7 bases. With V trimmed by 3 bases and J by 5 bases, 11 bases remained unmatched. This CDR3 is 15 amino acids long. Per germline, CDR1 SGHRS and CDR2 YFSETQ. In DNA form, the CDR3 reads TGCGCCAGCAGCTACGACAGGGCCACGGCGGACGAGCAGTACTTC. This sequence encodes CASSYDRATADEQYF.

As concerns this clone: The same CDR3 arises from other DNA sequences in this sample as well. This chain joins TRBV5-1 and TRBJ2-7, with 10 bases matching TRBD2. The CDR3 sequence is 14 residues long. Trimming at V came to 4 bases and at J to 4 bases, leaving 5 bases not matched to a gene. From germline, CDR1 is SGHRS and CDR2 YFSETQ. CDR3 sequence (DNA): TGCGCCAGCAGCCTAGCGGGGGATCGGTACGAGCAGTACTTC. Its translation is CASSLAGDRYEQYF.

This clone has more than one count but fewer than ten. Additional DNA sequences in this sample encode the identical CDR3. This chain connects TRBV7-2 to TRBJ1-1, with D unresolved. Germline assignment: CDR1 SGHTA and CDR2 FQGNSA. This CDR3 contains 12 residues. The V gene lost 2 bases and the J gene lost 0 bases, with 1 base spanning the gap. CDR3 sequence: CASSLMNTEAFF. The CDR3, as DNA: TGTGCCAGCAGCTTAATGAACACTGAAGCTTTCTTT. The full variable domain, rest sourced from reference TRBV7-2 and TRBJ1-1, is GAGVSQSPSNKVTEKGKDVELRCDPISGHTALYWYRQSLGQGLEFLIYFQGNSAPDKSGLPSDRFSAERTGGSVSTLTIQRTQQEDSAVYLCASSLMNTEAFFGQGTRLTVV.

This chain uses TRBV5-1 with TRBJ1-6; no reliable D call. Per the germline V gene, CDR1 is SGHRS and CDR2 is YFSETQ. This CDR3 contains 18 residues. V was pared by 4 bases and J by 0 bases, with 17 bases between. As DNA, the CDR3 is TGCGCCAGCAGCAGAACCCTACAGAGGAGCTCCTATAATTCACCCCTCCACTTT. This codes for CASSRTLQRSSYNSPLHF.

This clone showed up just a few times. The V call is TRBV7-9, the J call TRBJ2-2; D may be TRBD1 or TRBD2 (5 bases each). The CDR3 runs to 14 residues. Trimming removed 5 bases at V and 3 bases at J, with 10 bases between. CDR1 SEHNR and CDR2 FQNEAQ come from the germline V gene (reference sequence). CDR3: CASSLLGDTGELFF. CDR3 nucleotides: TGTGCCAGCAGCCTGCTGGGGGACACCGGGGAGCTGTTTTTT.

The chain carries TRBV28 and TRBJ2-5; D not resolved. V lost 3 bases, J lost 5 bases, and 10 bases lay in between. Per the germline V gene, CDR1 is MDHEN and CDR2 is SYDVKM. The CDR3 loop spans 13 amino acids. The CDR3: CASSFSWWETQYF. CDR3 DNA: TGTGCCAGCAGTTTCTCCTGGTGGGAGACCCAGTACTTC.

This chain uses TRBV10-3 with TRBJ1-1, with unresolved D. The CDR3 contains 13 residues. Trimming cost V 6 bases and J 3 bases, with 11 bases left between them. Germline V CDR1 and CDR2: ENHRY, SYGVKD. CDR3: CAISEVEDTEAFF. CDR3 bases: TGTGCCATCAGCGAGGTGGAGGACACTGAAGCTTTCTTT.

The chain is built from TRBV20-1 and TRBJ1-1; D is undetermined. CDR3 size: 11 residues. With 6 bases removed from V and 4 bases from J, the gap between germline ends came to 9 bases. The germline gives CDR1 DFQATT, CDR2 SNEGSKA (reference sequence). The CDR3 here is CSAGRPTEAFF. The CDR3 coding sequence is TGCAGTGCGGGCAGACCCACTGAAGCTTTCTTT.

About this clone: One end of the junction fails to match germline, which may point to a read error. The genes are TRBV30 and TRBJ2-1; D might be TRBD1 (6 bases). The length of the CDR3 is 13 residues. Germline CDR1 GTSNPN, CDR2 SVGIG (reference sequence). The CDR3 DNA is TGTGCCTTTAACAGGGCCCCGGGGAATGGGCAGTTCTTC. Protein: CAFNRAPGNGQFF.

This clone turned up a few times. This rearrangement joins TRBV30 to TRBJ1-3; D is possibly TRBD1 (5 bases). V was clipped by 0 bases and J by 0 bases, with 15 bases between them. The CDR3 has 17 residues. Germline V gives CDR1 GTSNPN, CDR2 SVGIG (reference sequence). The CDR3 DNA reads as TGTGCCTGGAGTGTACGGCAGGGAGCAGGCTCTGGAAACACCATATATTTT. This codes for CAWSVRQGAGSGNTIYF. The variable domain in full, with the rest retrieved from reference TRBV30 and TRBJ1-3, is SQTIHQWPATLVQPVGSPLSLECTVEGTSNPNLYWYRQAAGRGLQLLFYSVGIGQISSEVPQNLSASRPQDRQFILSSKKLLLSDSGFYLCAWSVRQGAGSGNTIYFGEGSWLTVV.

The sample holds a few counts of this clone. This sequence joins TRBV6-5 and TRBJ2-7; unclear D gene. CDR1 MNHEY and CDR2 SVGAGI come from the germline V gene. The V end lost 2 bases, the J end lost 7 bases, and 0 bases lay between the germline ends. The CDR3 covers 9 residues. As DNA, the CDR3 is TGTGCCAGCAGTTACGAGCAGTACTTC. Its translation is CASSYEQYF.

This clone appeared a few times. The chain carries TRBV10-3 and TRBJ2-3, with 7 bases fitting TRBD1. The CDR3 totals 14 residues. Germline CDR1 is ENHRY and CDR2 is SYGVKD. V shed 6 bases, J shed 3 bases, and the junction held 6 bases outside the gene matches. The CDR3 spells CAISRQGDTDTQYF. The CDR3, as DNA: TGTGCCATCAGCAGACAGGGTGATACAGATACGCAGTATTTT.

This clone was counted only a few times. At the DNA level, this CDR3 is encoded by other sequences in the same sample as well. V and J are TRBV15 and TRBJ1-1; D ambiguous. The germline gives CDR1 LNHNV, CDR2 YYDKDF (reference sequence). The CDR3 runs 13 residues. Trimming cost V 0 bases and J 1 base, with 3 bases left between them. DNA for the CDR3: TGTGCCACCAGCAGAGATCGGAACACTGAAGCTTTCTTT. Its protein product is CATSRDRNTEAFF. Full variable domain (outside the CDR3, taken from reference TRBV15 and TRBJ1-1): DAMVIQNPRYQVTQFGKPVTLSCSQTLNHNVMYWYQQKSSQAPKLLFHYYDKDFNNEADTPDNFQSRRPNTSFCFLDIRSPGLGDTAMYLCATSRDRNTEAFFGQGTRLTVV.

CDR3 in amino acids: CAWGWGNIGTGELFF. In nucleotides, the CDR3 is TGTGCCTGGGGATGGGGGAATATCGGGACCGGGGAGCTGTTTTTT. The rearrangement uses TRBV30 and TRBJ2-2; D is tentatively TRBD1 or TRBD2 (5 bases each). Trimming pared 5 bases from V and 5 bases from J, leaving 18 bases between. Germline V gene data show CDR1 as GTSNPN and CDR2 as SVGIG (reference sequence). This CDR3 comprises 15 residues.